Listed here are 32 T cell receptor beta chains from one sample, sequenced in a study of blood T cell repertoires in COVID-19 (dated by TCRdb to about 2020). The library was prepared using the immunoSEQ multiplex PCR assay. The table comes from immuneACCESS by way of TCRdb, which keeps in-frame sequences with V and J called. Part of the clones is missing from these tables; in studies checked, under half for an unresolved V gene and the rest for unknown reasons. The sample table contains about 320,000 clones; only one count was recorded for 80% to 90% of them. About 4.7% of the sample is held by the ten biggest clonotypes. The source material was PBMCs or T cells enriched from blood (not recorded which). The source is a young man who had recovered from COVID-19.

This clone was counted only a few times. This chain uses TRBV18 with TRBJ1-1, with D tentatively TRBD1 (5 bases). The CDR3 length is 18 residues. The germline gives CDR1 KGHSH, CDR2 LQKENI. V was trimmed by 3 bases and J by 5 bases, leaving 25 bases between them. This CDR3 reads CASSPIILGEAGRTEAFF. The CDR3 nucleotides read TGTGCCAGCTCACCTATCATCCTCGGTGAAGCAGGGAGGACTGAAGCTTTCTTT.

The V and J genes are TRBV10-1 and TRBJ1-1; no firm D call. The CDR3 sequence is 16 residues long. Germline V gene data show CDR1 as WNHNN and CDR2 as SYGVQD (reference sequence). V gave up 5 bases and J gave up 3 bases, with 19 bases separating them. CDR3 sequence reads: CASSLRLLREHTEAFF. CDR3 coding DNA: TGCGCCAGCAGTCTCCGACTCCTGCGGGAGCACACTGAAGCTTTCTTT.

This chain joins TRBV5-1 and TRBJ2-7, with a tentative D call TRBD2 (6 bases). The CDR3 sequence is 14 residues long. Germline V gene data show CDR1 as SGHRS and CDR2 as YFSETQ. Trimming shortened V by 2 bases and J by 3 bases, and 12 bases separated the two germline ends. For the CDR3, the DNA is TGCGCCAGCAGCTTTTTGGGGGAGGACTACGAGCAGTACTTC. It codes for CASSFLGEDYEQYF.

J is TRBJ1-5 and V is TRBV4-1, with D maybe TRBD1 (5 bases). The ends were cut back, 3 bases at V and 2 bases at J, with 17 bases in the middle. Germline CDR1 reads MGHRA; CDR2 reads YSYEKL. The CDR3 has 17 residues. CDR3 nucleotide sequence: TGCGCCAGCAGCCAGGGGGGATGGGCTCAGGGCAATCAGCCCCAGCATTTT. It translates to CASSQGGWAQGNQPQHF.

This clone was detected only once. The rearrangement joins TRBV28 to TRBJ1-5, with TRBD1 as a possible D gene (6 bases). This CDR3 contains 15 residues. Between the trimmed V and J ends, which lost 4 bases and 5 bases, there was a span of 15 bases. Germline assignment: CDR1 MDHEN and CDR2 SYDVKM. The CDR3 sequence is CASSSMTGLDQPQHF. CDR3 sequence (DNA): TGTGCCAGCAGTTCCATGACAGGTCTAGATCAGCCCCAGCATTTT.

The chain has TRBV2 and TRBJ1-1, with TRBD1 matching 8 bases. This CDR3 spans 14 amino acids. Germline-derived CDR1 and CDR2 are SNHLY and FYNNEI. V lost 6 bases to trimming and J lost 7 bases; unmatched junction nucleotides: 10. In nucleotides, the CDR3 is TGTGCCAGCAGAGATCTGACAGGGGAGGGTGAAGCTTTCTTT. This sequence encodes CASRDLTGEGEAFF.

The rearrangement joins TRBV28 to TRBJ1-5, with unresolved D. CDR3 length: 12 amino acids. The germline V and J ends were trimmed by 3 bases and 7 bases, with 7 bases remaining between them. The germline V gene encodes CDR1 MDHEN and CDR2 SYDVKM. This chain's CDR3 is CASSFTTQPQHF. CDR3 coding DNA: TGTGCCAGCAGTTTTACAACCCAGCCCCAGCATTTT.

This chain connects TRBV12-3 or TRBV12-4 to TRBJ2-1; 7 bases line up with TRBD2. J gave up 7 bases and V 3 bases, and 3 bases lay outside the gene matches. The CDR3 contains 13 residues. Here the CDR3 DNA reads TGTGCCAGCAGTTTGGGGGGGTTAAATGAGCAGTTCTTC. This encodes CASSLGGLNEQFF.

The V and J genes are TRBV28 and TRBJ2-7; 12 bases align to TRBD1. The CDR3 contains 15 residues. V dropped 6 bases and J dropped 7; count of bases not matched to a gene: 10. Looked up from germline, CDR1 is MDHEN and CDR2 is SYDVKM. The CDR3 region has the DNA TGTGCCAGCAGGCCACCGGGACAGGGGGCGGGGGAGCAGTACTTC. This translates into CASRPPGQGAGEQYF.

The chain joins TRBV11-2 to TRBJ2-7; no clear D gene. The germline V and J ends were trimmed by 1 base and 1 base, with 5 bases remaining between them. The CDR3 contains 13 residues. Germline lookup yields CDR1 SGHAT and CDR2 FQNNGV. As DNA, the CDR3 is TGTGCCAGCAGCTTAGGTATGTCCTACGAGCAGTACTTC. Its protein product is CASSLGMSYEQYF.

The chain joins TRBV5-1 to TRBJ2-2; perhaps TRBD2 as D (5 bases). The V end was cut by 5 bases, the J end by 2 bases, with 19 bases between. The CDR3 has 17 amino acids. The germline gives CDR1 SGHRS, CDR2 YFSETQ. CDR3 nucleotides: TGCGCCAGCAGTTTTTTTACCGGGATCGAAAACACCGGGGAGCTGTTTTTT. Translation: CASSFFTGIENTGELFF.

The chain carries TRBV19 and TRBJ2-7; 7 positions match TRBD1. The germline V gene encodes CDR1 LNHDA and CDR2 SQIVND (reference sequence). Unmatched junction bases numbered 4, after V lost 2 bases and J lost 0 bases. This CDR3 comprises 15 residues. The CDR3 nucleotides are TGTGCCAGTAGTATAAGGGACAGAGCCTCCTACGAGCAGTACTTC. Translated, it gives CASSIRDRASYEQYF.

This clone was detected only a few times. The chain employs TRBV4-2 and TRBJ1-6; TRBD1 matches 10 bases. Germline V gene sequence: CDR1 LGHNA, CDR2 YNFKEQ. The CDR3 has 15 amino acids. J gave up 8 bases and V 4 bases, and 5 bases lay outside the gene matches. The CDR3 region is CASSRGQGVYSPLHF. The CDR3 bases are TGTGCCAGCAGCCGCGGACAGGGGGTATATTCACCCCTCCACTTT.

The chain joins TRBV18 to TRBJ1-1; tentatively, D is TRBD1 (5 bases). Trimming removed 3 bases at V and 0 bases at J, with 11 bases between. The germline gives CDR1 KGHSH, CDR2 LQKENI. The CDR3 totals 15 residues. CDR3 residues: CASSPGRGLNTEAFF. Here the CDR3 DNA reads TGTGCCAGCTCACCGGGAAGGGGCCTGAACACTGAAGCTTTCTTT.

The chain combines TRBV7-9 with TRBJ2-2; 8 nucleotides line up with TRBD2. V was clipped by 11 bases and J by 5 bases; unmatched bases: 10. The CDR3 covers 14 residues. From germline, CDR1 is SEHNR and CDR2 FQNEAQ (reference sequence). The CDR3 protein is CAPLDTGGTGELFF. CDR3 nucleotide sequence: TGTGCCCCCCTAGATACGGGGGGGACCGGGGAGCTGTTTTTT. Supplemented by reference TRBV7-9 and TRBJ2-2, the full variable domain reads DTGVSQNPRHKITKRGQNVTFRCDPISEHNRLYWYRQTLGQGPEFLTYFQNEAQLEKSRLLSDRFSAERPKGSFSTLEIQRTEQGDSAMYLCAPLDTGGTGELFFGEGSRLTVL.

This rearrangement joins TRBV21-1 to TRBJ1-3. TRBV21-1 has pseudogene status. The CDR3 extends over 17 amino acids. The CDR3 here is CASSKVRGLVFGNTIYF. The CDR3 DNA reads as TGTGCCAGCAGCAAAGTTCGGGGTCTGGTGTTTGGAAACACCATATATTTT.

In DNA form, the CDR3 reads TGTGCCAGCAGTTACTCGAGGCGGACTGAAGCTTTCTTT. Translating gives CASSYSRRTEAFF. The chain is built from TRBV6-5 and TRBJ1-1, with no clear D. CDR1 is MNHEY and CDR2 is SVGAGI in the germline V gene. Trimming shortened V by 0 bases and J by 5 bases, and 7 bases separated the two germline ends. CDR3 size: 13 residues.

This chain joins TRBV29-1 and TRBJ1-3; TRBD1 is a possible D gene (6 bases). Germline CDR1 is SQVTM and CDR2 is ANQGSEA. The CDR3 covers 13 residues. The germline V and J ends were trimmed by 7 bases and 1 base, with 11 bases remaining between them. This chain's CDR3 is CSGARGSGNTIYF. CDR3 nucleotides: TGCAGCGGGGCTAGGGGGTCTGGAAACACCATATATTTT.

The chain has TRBV21-1 and TRBJ2-7; the table's D call, TRBD1, has no DNA check behind it. TRBV21-1 is an annotated pseudogene. The CDR3 has 16 amino acids. This CDR3 reads CASSKVGDRDFYEQYF. The DNA for the CDR3 is TGTGCCAGCAGCAAAGTGGGAGACAGGGACTTCTACGAGCAGTACTTC.

V gene TRBV6-5 combines with J gene TRBJ1-5, with TRBD1 identical over 7 bases. The germline gives CDR1 MNHEY, CDR2 SVGAGI. This CDR3 contains 13 residues. Trimming at V came to 6 bases and at J to 5 bases, leaving 4 bases not matched to a gene. CDR3 DNA: TGTGCCAGCAGGGAGGGACAGCATCAGCCCCAGCATTTT. Translated: CASREGQHQPQHF.

The chain recombines TRBV9 with TRBJ2-2; a possible D gene is TRBD1 (6 bases). The CDR3 totals 16 residues. The germline CDR1 and CDR2 sequences are SGDLS and YYNGEE. The V end was cut by 2 bases, the J end by 1 base, with 12 bases between. The CDR3 is CASSVGQTVNTGELFF. The CDR3 bases are TGTGCCAGCAGCGTTGGACAGACAGTGAACACCGGGGAGCTGTTTTTT.

A few counts support this clone. The chain is built from TRBV11-2 and TRBJ1-2; weak D call: TRBD1 (5 bases). V lost 5 bases and J lost 5, with 18 bases in between. Germline CDR1 reads SGHAT; CDR2 reads FQNNGV. There are 15 residues in the CDR3. CDR3 sequence reads: CASSPRWRGSYGYTF. The CDR3 DNA reads TGTGCCAGCAGCCCCCGGTGGAGGGGCTCGTATGGCTACACCTTC.

The V and J genes are TRBV5-1 and TRBJ2-7, with D possibly matching TRBD1 (5 bases). The CDR3 is 13 residues long. The germline gives CDR1 SGHRS, CDR2 YFSETQ. V was cut by 0 bases and J by 5 bases, with 9 bases left in between. The DNA of the CDR3 is TGCGCCAGCAGCTTGGAGGGGATGAACGAGCAGTACTTC. Amino acids: CASSLEGMNEQYF.

V is TRBV27 and J is TRBJ2-3; D not resolved. V shed 4 bases and J shed 1 base, with 3 bases lying between them. Per germline, CDR1 MNHEY and CDR2 SMNVEV (reference sequence). There are 12 residues in the CDR3. The CDR3 DNA reads TGTGCCAGCAGTTCTCGCACAGATACGCAGTATTTT. The encoded protein is CASSSRTDTQYF.

The J gene is TRBJ2-5, the V gene TRBV28, with D maybe TRBD1 (6 bases). The CDR3 is 13 amino acids. CDR1 is MDHEN and CDR2 is SYDVKM in the germline V gene. The V and J ends lost 10 bases and 3 bases respectively, with 15 bases between them. CDR3 loop: CATSLDSKETQYF. The DNA of the CDR3 is TGTGCCACCTCGTTGGACAGTAAAGAGACCCAGTACTTC.

This clone was counted a few times. The chain has TRBV7-9 and TRBJ1-6, with TRBD1 matching 10 bases. This CDR3 contains 15 residues. The junction had 8 bases not matched to a gene; V was cut back by 5 bases and J by 10 bases. Looked up from germline, CDR1 is SEHNR and CDR2 is FQNEAQ (reference sequence). The CDR3 DNA reads as TGTGCCAGCAGCCCTCCGGGACAGGGGTTATCACCCCTCCACTTT. Its translation: CASSPPGQGLSPLHF.

The chain combines TRBV6-5 with TRBJ2-7; D gene ambiguous. This CDR3 has 14 residues. Germline V gene data show CDR1 as MNHEY and CDR2 as SVGAGI. The ends were cut back, 0 bases at V and 4 bases at J, with 10 bases in the middle. The CDR3 nucleotides read TGTGCCAGCAGTTACTCGCTAGTTGGGTACGAGCAGTACTTC. It yields the protein CASSYSLVGYEQYF.

The chain links TRBV15 to TRBJ1-2; 7 positions agree with TRBD1. The CDR3 covers 13 residues. Germline V gene data show CDR1 as LNHNV and CDR2 as YYDKDF (reference sequence). V lost 0 bases and J lost 10; bases outside the gene matches: 5. For the CDR3, the DNA is TGTGCCACCAGCAGAGAGGGGACAGATGCCTACACCTTC. Its translation is CATSREGTDAYTF.

The chain links TRBV5-1 to TRBJ2-1, with 8 bases identical to TRBD1. The CDR3 is 14 amino acids. The ends lost 4 bases at V and 4 bases at J; junction bases unmatched: 4. Germline CDR1 is SGHRS and CDR2 is YFSETQ. The CDR3 loop is CASSLGQEYNEQFF. The CDR3 coding sequence is TGCGCCAGCAGCCTGGGACAGGAATACAATGAGCAGTTCTTC.

This chain joins TRBV4-1 and TRBJ1-1; D is uncertain. Germline V gene data show CDR1 as MGHRA and CDR2 as YSYEKL. The V and J ends lost 0 bases and 0 bases respectively, with 8 bases between them. The CDR3 extends over 15 amino acids. The CDR3 nucleotides read TGCGCCAGCAGCCAAGAGGGAGTCTTGAACACTGAAGCTTTCTTT. This gives the protein CASSQEGVLNTEAFF.

The rearrangement uses TRBV6-5 and TRBJ1-1, with TRBD1 as a possible D gene (6 bases). The CDR3 covers 16 residues. Trimming took off 2 bases at V and 0 bases at J, with 13 bases between the two ends. CDR1 MNHEY and CDR2 SVGAGI come from the germline V gene. The DNA of the CDR3 is TGTGCCAGCAGTTACCACCGGGACACCCTGAACACTGAAGCTTTCTTT. It codes for CASSYHRDTLNTEAFF.

This rearrangement joins TRBV19 to TRBJ1-5; D remains ambiguous. The CDR3 extends over 11 amino acids. The V gene's germline CDR1 is LNHDA and CDR2 SQIVND (reference sequence). Trimming took 2 bases from V and 13 from J, leaving 9 bases between them. The CDR3 nucleotides are TGTGCCAGTAGTATATCGGGGTTACAGCATTTT. Its protein product is CASSISGLQHF.